Listed below are T cell receptor beta chains from one sample, sequenced in a study of shared clonotypes between healthy human individuals. The assay was immunoSEQ multiplex PCR, and TCRdb's table has in-frame clones only and misses some. The sample includes about 690,000 clones, roughly 91% seen only once; the top ten take approximately 35%. Sequences were obtained from memory CD8+ T cells from PBMCs. These receptors were obtained from a man aged 18-30 years in good health. Some clones in this sample may be carry-over from other donors' samples. Both conserved end residues are part of each CDR3. Each record gives: V gene, D gene, J gene, clone size, CDR3 protein, CDR3 DNA. The D gene is left open where the match is weak. Size tells how often a clone was seen (once, few, many) or the class of an expanded clone, and some rows leave it out.

V gene: TRBV27; D gene: TRBD1; J gene: TRBJ1-2; clone size: .; CDR3 protein: CASSFSKGQGFFGYTF; CDR3 DNA: TGTGCCAGCAGTTTTTCTAAGGGACAGGGATTTTTTGGCTACACCTTC
V gene: TRBV19; D gene: .; J gene: TRBJ1-1; clone size: .; CDR3 protein: CASSPGTEAFF; CDR3 DNA: TGTGCCAGTAGTCCGGGGACAGAAGCTTTCTTT
V gene: TRBV9; D gene: TRBD2; J gene: TRBJ2-3; clone size: once; CDR3 protein: CASSASGGRTDTQYF; CDR3 DNA: TGTGCCAGCAGCGCAAGCGGGGGTCGCACAGATACGCAGTATTTT
V gene: TRBV19; D gene: TRBD1; J gene: TRBJ2-7; clone size: once; CDR3 protein: CASSIQGTDSYEQYF; CDR3 DNA: TGTGCCAGTAGTATTCAGGGGACAGACTCCTACGAGCAGTACTTC
V gene: TRBV13; D gene: .; J gene: TRBJ1-4; clone size: once; CDR3 protein: CASSLGVSGNEKLFF; CDR3 DNA: TGTGCCAGCAGCTTAGGTGTCAGCGGAAATGAAAAACTGTTTTTT
V gene: TRBV28; D gene: TRBD2; J gene: TRBJ2-5; clone size: .; CDR3 protein: CASSGRTTHQETQYF; CDR3 DNA: TGTGCCAGCAGCGGGAGGACGACTCACCAAGAGACCCAGTACTTC
V gene: TRBV11-2; D gene: TRBD2; J gene: TRBJ2-2; clone size: .; CDR3 protein: CASSSRGGSRTGELFF; CDR3 DNA: TGTGCCAGCAGCTCCCGGGGGGGGAGTCGAACCGGGGAGCTGTTTTTT
V gene: TRBV10-3; D gene: TRBD2; J gene: TRBJ2-1; clone size: .; CDR3 protein: CATDIAGGDEQFF; CDR3 DNA: TGTGCCACCGACATCGCGGGAGGGGATGAGCAGTTCTTC
V gene: TRBV4-1; D gene: TRBD1; J gene: TRBJ2-1; clone size: .; CDR3 protein: CASSPDRAPYNEQFF; CDR3 DNA: TGCGCCAGCAGTCCCGACAGGGCGCCCTACAATGAGCAGTTCTTC
V gene: TRBV29-1; D gene: .; J gene: TRBJ2-1; clone size: .; CDR3 protein: CSVEGSGHYNEQFF; CDR3 DNA: TGCAGCGTTGAGGGTAGCGGCCACTACAATGAGCAGTTCTTC
V gene: TRBV9; D gene: .; J gene: TRBJ2-5; clone size: .; CDR3 protein: CASSQVGDQETQYF; CDR3 DNA: TGTGCCAGCAGCCAGGTCGGAGATCAAGAGACCCAGTACTTC
V gene: TRBV27; D gene: .; J gene: TRBJ2-1; clone size: .; CDR3 protein: CASSFIPTNYNEQFF; CDR3 DNA: TGTGCCAGCAGTTTCATCCCTACGAATTACAATGAGCAGTTCTTC
V gene: TRBV9; D gene: .; J gene: TRBJ2-2; clone size: .; CDR3 protein: CASSVEGRVFAIGTGELFF; CDR3 DNA: TGTGCCAGCAGCGTAGAGGGCAGGGTATTTGCGATCGGCACCGGGGAGCTGTTTTTT
V gene: TRBV7-8; D gene: TRBD1; J gene: TRBJ1-3; clone size: .; CDR3 protein: CASSVDRASSGNTIYF; CDR3 DNA: TGTGCCAGCAGCGTAGACAGGGCCAGCTCTGGAAACACCATATATTTT
V gene: TRBV9; D gene: .; J gene: TRBJ2-7; clone size: .; CDR3 protein: CASSVGASTYEQYF; CDR3 DNA: TGTGCCAGCAGCGTAGGAGCATCTACCTACGAGCAGTACTTC
V gene: TRBV28; D gene: .; J gene: TRBJ2-7; clone size: .; CDR3 protein: CASRPEAADSYEQYF; CDR3 DNA: TGTGCCAGCAGACCCGAGGCAGCGGATTCCTACGAGCAGTACTTC
V gene: TRBV6-1; D gene: .; J gene: TRBJ1-5; clone size: .; CDR3 protein: CASSEDIHQPQHF; CDR3 DNA: TGTGCCAGCAGTGAAGACATCCATCAGCCCCAGCATTTT
V gene: TRBV4-1; D gene: .; J gene: TRBJ1-2; clone size: .; CDR3 protein: CAANGGIGSGYTF; CDR3 DNA: TGCGCCGCCAACGGGGGAATTGGTAGTGGCTACACCTTC
V gene: TRBV6-5; D gene: TRBD1; J gene: TRBJ2-3; clone size: .; CDR3 protein: CASSSGQGGTDTQYF; CDR3 DNA: TGTGCCAGCAGTTCTGGACAGGGGGGGACAGATACGCAGTATTTT
V gene: TRBV27; D gene: .; J gene: TRBJ1-1; clone size: once; CDR3 protein: CASFPHWAENTEAFF; CDR3 DNA: TGTGCCAGCTTTCCCCATTGGGCGGAGAACACTGAAGCTTTCTTT
V gene: TRBV19; D gene: TRBD1; J gene: TRBJ1-5; clone size: .; CDR3 protein: CATNRGYNQPQHF; CDR3 DNA: TGTGCCACAAACAGGGGGTACAATCAGCCCCAGCATTTT
V gene: TRBV27; D gene: .; J gene: TRBJ2-1; clone size: .; CDR3 protein: CASSPGPNEQFF; CDR3 DNA: TGTGCCAGCAGTCCGGGGCCCAATGAGCAGTTCTTC
V gene: TRBV10-1; D gene: .; J gene: TRBJ1-1; clone size: .; CDR3 protein: CASSESWGVKTEAFF; CDR3 DNA: TGCGCCAGCAGTGAGTCATGGGGGGTCAAAACTGAAGCTTTCTTT
V gene: TRBV6-5; D gene: .; J gene: TRBJ2-7; clone size: .; CDR3 protein: CASSDDGGSYEQYF; CDR3 DNA: TGTGCCAGCAGCGACGACGGGGGCTCCTACGAGCAGTACTTC
V gene: TRBV6-4; D gene: TRBD2; J gene: TRBJ2-2; clone size: many; CDR3 protein: CASSDGRDTGELFF; CDR3 DNA: TGTGCCAGCAGTGACGGGAGGGACACCGGGGAGCTGTTTTTT
V gene: TRBV15; D gene: .; J gene: TRBJ1-4; clone size: .; CDR3 protein: CATSRGWGDREKLFF; CDR3 DNA: TGTGCCACCAGCAGAGGTTGGGGGGACCGCGAAAAACTGTTTTTT
V gene: TRBV13; D gene: TRBD1; J gene: TRBJ1-2; clone size: .; CDR3 protein: CASSFQTGGFGYTF; CDR3 DNA: TGTGCCAGCAGCTTCCAGACAGGGGGCTTTGGCTACACCTTC
V gene: TRBV27; D gene: .; J gene: TRBJ1-5; clone size: .; CDR3 protein: CASKVGGLGVAPQHF; CDR3 DNA: TGTGCCAGCAAGGTGGGAGGGTTGGGGGTCGCCCCCCAGCATTTT
V gene: TRBV30; D gene: TRBD2; J gene: TRBJ2-7; clone size: once; CDR3 protein: CAWSDLHRREGKYF; CDR3 DNA: TGTGCCTGGAGTGATCTTCATCGGCGGGAGGGCAAATACTTC
V gene: TRBV19; D gene: .; J gene: TRBJ1-5; clone size: .; CDR3 protein: CASSIAAGVWQPQHF; CDR3 DNA: TGTGCCAGTAGTATAGCTGCAGGGGTGTGGCAGCCCCAGCATTTT
V gene: TRBV7-2; D gene: .; J gene: TRBJ1-5; clone size: .; CDR3 protein: CASSFAIGRGASQPQHF; CDR3 DNA: TGTGCCAGCAGCTTCGCCATCGGGCGGGGGGCGAGTCAGCCCCAGCATTTT